The clone carrying this T cell receptor beta chain appeared once. The target antigen is unknown. A read error is possible here, since a much larger clone lies one base away. Primed by a sample-barcoded 5' primer and a J-beta primer mix, a second PCR proceeded for about 7 to 11 cycles. The authors tagged each cDNA molecule using a template-switch adaptor with 12 random nucleotides. Sequencing recovered at least 3 million CDR3-containing paired-end reads from each sample. In TCRdb, the 5' RACE reads were re-called with MiXCR into one record per CDR3 protein. The table records some 1.8 million distinct CDR3 sequences, about two fifths of them present only once. The data stem from a study of blood T cells in healthy people across ages. Study results and limitations: Strong correlation existed between TCR beta diversity and naive T cell percentage.

CDR1 LGHNA and CDR2 YSLEER come from the germline V gene. The CDR3 extends over 16 amino acids. This receptor was obtained from a human donor in good health. Sequenced input: blood. The chain is built from TRBV4-3 and TRBJ2-7; 14 bases line up with TRBD2. The CDR3 sequence: CASSLRLAGGTYKQYF. DNA for the CDR3: TGCGCCAGCAGCCTTAGACTAGCGGGGGGGACCTACAAGCAGTACTTC.